The 2 T cell receptor beta chains below all came from one sample that was sequenced in a study of T-cell reconstitution after alpha-beta-depleted transplantation in children. Molecular barcoding with unique molecular identifiers was used for the TCRbeta library. TCRdb re-analysed the PCR reads in MiXCR, keeping a single row per CDR3 protein. In the table there are just over 350,000 distinct CDR3 sequences, 13% of which are singletons. The sample was PBMCs, taken from the stem cell graft. Receptors were obtained from a human donor who donated a stem cell graft to a child with Fanconi anemia.

The J gene is TRBJ2-1, the V gene TRBV6-1, with 11 bases matching TRBD2. Germline V CDR1 and CDR2: MNHNS, SASEGT. The CDR3 totals 15 residues. After removal of 5 bases from V and 5 bases from J, the junction contained 5 bases not matched to a gene. The CDR3 DNA sequence: TGTGCCAGCAGTCATAGCGGGGGGGCCGACAATGAGCAGTTCTTC. It yields the protein CASSHSGGADNEQFF.

This clonotype has a handful of counts. The CDR3 protein is CASRQANYGYTF. The DNA for the CDR3 is TGTGCCAGCAGACAGGCTAACTATGGCTACACCTTC. The V call is TRBV25-1, the J call TRBJ1-2; a weak D match, TRBD1 (5 bases). CDR3 length: 12 amino acids. Looked up from germline, CDR1 is MGHDK and CDR2 is SYGVNS. Trimming shortened V by 6 bases and J by 0 bases, and 5 bases separated the two germline ends.